The present T cell receptor (beta chain) was sequenced within a study of blood T cell repertoires in COVID-19. In the study overall: Italy, Spain and the United States were the sources of the convalescent and acute COVID-19 samples. PBMCs, B-cell-depleted T cells, or T cells provided the cDNA or gDNA that made up the material.

The CDR3 has 14 residues. From germline, CDR1 is SGHKS and CDR2 YYEKEE (reference sequence). The V end lost 1 base, the J end lost 3 bases, and 11 bases lay between the germline ends. Original methodology: Quantification of nucleated cells was approximated via reference gene primer amplification. This table comes from immunoSEQ multiplex PCR, and its TCRdb copy is limited to in-frame clones, with some not included. V, J and clone size were drawn from that table, and D and trimming were deduced from the DNA. The profile shows more than 85,000 clones, 70% to 90% of them singletons. V and J are TRBV5-5 and TRBJ2-7; D possibly corresponds to TRBD2 (6 bases). Sequencing used peripheral blood. This clonotype was sampled from a human donor in a cohort sampled during active COVID-19. The CDR3, as DNA: TGTGCCAGCAGCTTGTTCGGGGGAAACTACGAGCAGTACTTC. This sequence encodes CASSLFGGNYEQYF.